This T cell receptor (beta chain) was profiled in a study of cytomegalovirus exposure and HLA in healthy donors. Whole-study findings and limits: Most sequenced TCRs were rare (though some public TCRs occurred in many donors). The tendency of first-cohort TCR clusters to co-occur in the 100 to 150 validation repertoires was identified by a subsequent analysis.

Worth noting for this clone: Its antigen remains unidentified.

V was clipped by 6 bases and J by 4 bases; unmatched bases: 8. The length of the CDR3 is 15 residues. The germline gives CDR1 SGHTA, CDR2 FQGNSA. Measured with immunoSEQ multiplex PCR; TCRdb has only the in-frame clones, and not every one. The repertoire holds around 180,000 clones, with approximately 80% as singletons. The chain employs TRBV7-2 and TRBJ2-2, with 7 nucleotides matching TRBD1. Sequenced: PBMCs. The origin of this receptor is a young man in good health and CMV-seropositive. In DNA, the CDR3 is TGTGCCAGCAGGCTAGGGGGCTGGGGCACCGGGGAGCTGTTTTTT. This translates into CASRLGGWGTGELFF.